This TCR beta chain was sequenced for a study of CD8 T cells in ankylosing spondylitis. TCRdb independently ran MiXCR on the 5' RACE reads; one entry per CDR3 protein. The table records about 96,000 distinct CDR3 sequences, more than 25% of them present only once. The V gene lost 5 bases and the J gene lost 1 base, with 11 bases spanning the gap. CDR1 is SGHTA and CDR2 is FQGNSA in the germline V gene. This CDR3 has 14 residues. The sample taken for sequencing was blood, either unsorted or a sorted T cell fraction (not recorded which). The sequence derives from a male donor with ankylosing spondylitis or in good health (not recorded which). V gene TRBV7-2 combines with J gene TRBJ1-2, with D unresolved. The DNA of the CDR3 is TGTGCCAGCAGCCCCGTGCGGGGTAACTATGGCTACACCTTC. Translating it yields CASSPVRGNYGYTF. The entire variable domain, with the rest obtained from reference TRBV7-2 and TRBJ1-2, is as follows: GAGVSQSPSNKVTEKGKDVELRCDPISGHTALYWYRQSLGQGLEFLIYFQGNSAPDKSGLPSDRFSAERTGGSVSTLTIQRTQQEDSAVYLCASSPVRGNYGYTFGSGTRLTVV.